A selection of T cell receptor beta chains follows, all from one sample in a study of spatial heterogeneity in lung cancer. TCRdb redid the calling of the 5' RACE reads with MiXCR, one entry per CDR3 protein. This table holds 60,000 to 90,000 distinct CDR3 sequences, approximately 8.1% found once. Sequenced material: PBMCs, taken at surgery. These receptor sequences come from a male donor with early-stage non-small cell lung cancer. Both conserved end residues are part of each CDR3. A D gene is named only where the DNA matches it firmly. Clone size is shown for a subset of rows, as once, few, many or a class of expanded clone.

j_call,clone_size,v_call,d_call,cdr3_aa,cdr3_nt
TRBJ1-2,few,TRBV6-2/TRBV6-3,NA,CASSFISRSEGYTF,TGTGCCAGCAGTTTCATATCAAGATCAGAAGGCTACACCTTC
TRBJ2-3,few,TRBV10-3,NA,CAISGPTTDTQYF,TGTGCCATCAGTGGGCCCACGACAGATACGCAGTATTTT
TRBJ2-7,NA,TRBV19,TRBD1,CASSLRLTGTSYEQYF,TGTGCCAGTAGTCTTCGACTGACAGGGACCTCCTACGAGCAGTACTTC
TRBJ2-7,many,TRBV7-9,NA,CASSLAGQNYEQYF,TGTGCCAGCAGCTTAGCGGGGCAGAACTACGAGCAGTACTTC
TRBJ1-1,few,TRBV30,NA,CAWSQTGTNTEAFF,TGTGCCTGGAGTCAGACAGGAACAAACACTGAAGCTTTCTTT
TRBJ1-1,few,TRBV6-1,NA,CASSDTRRYTEAFF,TGTGCCAGCAGTGACACCCGACGGTACACTGAAGCTTTCTTT
TRBJ1-5,few,TRBV27,TRBD1,CASSLSTGGGQPQHF,TGTGCCAGCAGTTTATCGACAGGGGGCGGACAGCCCCAGCATTTT
TRBJ1-5,NA,TRBV30,TRBD1,CAWRLGQGSNQPQHF,TGTGCCTGGAGGTTAGGACAGGGTAGCAATCAGCCCCAGCATTTT
TRBJ2-3,NA,TRBV7-9,TRBD2,CASSLPPRLAGNADTQYF,TGTGCCAGCAGCTTACCGCCTCGACTAGCGGGGAACGCAGATACGCAGTATTTT
TRBJ1-6,many,TRBV2,NA,CASGSDSLNSPLHF,TGTGCCAGCGGTTCAGACAGTTTGAATTCACCCCTCCACTTT
TRBJ2-3,many,TRBV29-1,NA,CSVVVWNTDTQYF,TGCAGCGTTGTAGTTTGGAACACAGATACGCAGTATTTT
TRBJ2-1,many,TRBV19,TRBD2,CATSTSGLYNEQFF,TGTGCCACCTCGACTAGCGGACTCTACAATGAGCAGTTCTTC
TRBJ2-2,NA,TRBV24-1,NA,CATSDAGRTLSGELFF,TGTGCCACCAGTGATGCGGGACGGACGCTCTCCGGGGAGCTGTTTTTT
TRBJ2-7,many,TRBV29-1,NA,CSAASGAEQYF,TGCAGCGCAGCTTCAGGGGCCGAGCAGTACTTC
TRBJ2-1,NA,TRBV20-1,NA,CSAKGATLYNEQFF,TGCAGCGCCAAGGGAGCAACGCTGTACAATGAGCAGTTCTTC
TRBJ1-2,many,TRBV5-1,NA,CASSFGGNYGYTF,TGCGCCAGCAGCTTCGGGGGTAACTATGGCTACACCTTC
TRBJ1-6,many,TRBV25-1,NA,CASTLGASNSPLHF,TGTGCCAGCACCCTCGGGGCTTCTAATTCACCCCTCCACTTT
TRBJ1-3,many,TRBV29-1,NA,CSVERLAISGNTIYF,TGCAGCGTCGAAAGACTGGCTATCTCTGGAAACACCATATATTTT
TRBJ1-6,NA,TRBV3-1,NA,CASSPASSYNSPLHF,TGTGCCAGCAGCCCGGCCAGCTCCTATAATTCACCCCTCCACTTT
TRBJ2-4,many,TRBV29-1,TRBD1,CSAEGGQGQAIQYF,TGCAGCGCCGAAGGGGGACAGGGGCAGGCCATTCAGTACTTC
TRBJ2-7,few,TRBV6-1,NA,CASTMTDASYEQYF,TGTGCCAGCACCATGACGGACGCCTCCTACGAGCAGTACTTC
TRBJ1-6,NA,TRBV5-1,NA,CASSLGAQADLISPLHF,TGCGCCAGCAGCTTGGGAGCCCAGGCGGACCTCATTTCACCCCTCCACTTT
TRBJ1-2,NA,TRBV7-2,TRBD1,CASSGDRHLFYGYTF,TGTGCCAGCTCCGGGGACAGACATTTGTTCTATGGCTACACCTTC
TRBJ2-5,NA,TRBV5-5,NA,CASSIPQGQETQYF,TGTGCCAGCAGCATTCCCCAGGGGCAAGAGACCCAGTACTTC
TRBJ2-1,many,TRBV5-1,TRBD2,CASSNNPSGSSNEQFF,TGCGCCAGCAGCAACAATCCTAGCGGGAGCTCCAATGAGCAGTTCTTC